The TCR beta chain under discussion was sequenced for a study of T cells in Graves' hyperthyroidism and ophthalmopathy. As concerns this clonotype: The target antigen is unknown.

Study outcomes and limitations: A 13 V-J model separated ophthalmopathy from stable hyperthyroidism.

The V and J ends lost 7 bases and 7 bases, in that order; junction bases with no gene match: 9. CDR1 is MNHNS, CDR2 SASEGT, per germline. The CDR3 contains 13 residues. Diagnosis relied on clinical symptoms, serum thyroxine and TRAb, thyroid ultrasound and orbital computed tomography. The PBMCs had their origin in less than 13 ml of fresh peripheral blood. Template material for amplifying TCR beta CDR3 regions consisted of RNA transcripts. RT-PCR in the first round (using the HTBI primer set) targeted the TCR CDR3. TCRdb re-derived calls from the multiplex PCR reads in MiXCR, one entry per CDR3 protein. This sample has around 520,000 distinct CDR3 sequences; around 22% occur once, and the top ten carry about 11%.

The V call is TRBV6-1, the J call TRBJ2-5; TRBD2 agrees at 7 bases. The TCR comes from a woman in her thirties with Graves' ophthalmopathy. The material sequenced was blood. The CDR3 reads CASTDGGKGTQYF. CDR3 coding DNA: TGTGCCAGCACCGACGGGGGGAAAGGGACCCAGTACTTC.